These 13 T cell receptor beta chains share one sample of origin, sequenced in a study of T cell changes during pregnancy in multiple sclerosis. Method: immunoSEQ multiplex PCR; TCRdb's copy keeps in-frame clones and lacks some. The table includes around 26,000 clones, approximately 91% detected once. This material consisted of CD4+ T cells from peripheral blood mononuclear cells, taken in the first trimester of pregnancy. The receptors derive from a female donor in good health, enrolled as a control in a pregnancy study.

V gene TRBV6-5 combines with J gene TRBJ2-7, with unresolved D. Germline-derived CDR1 and CDR2 are MNHEY and SVGAGI. This CDR3 contains 16 residues. Trimming removed 0 bases from V and 0 bases from J, with 12 bases in between. The chain's CDR3 is CASSYSGSRNSYEQYF. For the CDR3, the DNA is TGTGCCAGCAGTTACTCGGGTAGCCGGAACTCCTACGAGCAGTACTTC.

This sequence joins TRBV30 and TRBJ2-1; TRBD2 matches at 7 bases. Trimming took 3 bases from V and 1 from J; bases not matched to a gene: 6. The V gene's germline CDR1 is GTSNPN and CDR2 SVGIG (reference sequence). This CDR3 comprises 15 residues. The CDR3 spells CAWRSWRESYNEQFF. The CDR3 DNA sequence: TGTGCCTGGAGATCCTGGCGGGAGTCCTACAATGAGCAGTTCTTC. Supplemented by reference TRBV30 and TRBJ2-1, the full variable domain reads SQTIHQWPATLVQPVGSPLSLECTVEGTSNPNLYWYRQAAGRGLQLLFYSVGIGQISSEVPQNLSASRPQDRQFILSSKKLLLSDSGFYLCAWRSWRESYNEQFFGPGTRLTVL.

This rearrangement joins TRBV18 to TRBJ2-3, with 8 nucleotides matching TRBD2. V lost 1 base to trimming and J lost 2 bases; unmatched junction nucleotides: 14. Germline assignment: CDR1 KGHSH and CDR2 LQKENI. CDR3 length equals 19 residues. The DNA for the CDR3 is TGTGCCAGCTCACCACTGTCCGGGGGGGCAGGTAGGCCCACAGATACGCAGTATTTT. It encodes CASSPLSGGAGRPTDTQYF.

A word on this clone: Different DNA sequences within this sample yield the same CDR3. The CDR3 nucleotides read TGCGCCAGCAGCTTGGACTTCTACGAGCAGTACTTC. This translates into CASSLDFYEQYF. This chain links TRBV5-1 with TRBJ2-7; D not resolved. The germline gives CDR1 SGHRS, CDR2 YFSETQ. The CDR3 sequence is 12 residues long. The V and J ends lost 0 bases and 3 bases respectively, with 4 bases between them.

This clone was found once. The rearrangement joins TRBV19 to TRBJ2-1; no definite D call. This CDR3 is built from 15 residues. The V and J ends lost 7 bases and 0 bases respectively, with 13 bases between them. Germline-derived CDR1 and CDR2 are LNHDA and SQIVND (reference sequence). The CDR3 DNA is TGTGCCAGTACCACCAGGTCGGACTCCTACAATGAGCAGTTCTTC. Protein product: CASTTRSDSYNEQFF.

The chain is built from TRBV18 and TRBJ2-5; TRBD1 matches at 11 bases. The ends lost 3 bases at V and 8 bases at J; junction bases unmatched: 2. Germline V gene lookup returns CDR1 KGHSH and CDR2 LQKENI. The CDR3 extends over 13 amino acids. CDR3 nucleotides: TGTGCCAGCTCACCGGGACAGGGGGAAACCCAGTACTTC. Translation: CASSPGQGETQYF.

In this sample, this clone turned up a few times. This chain links TRBV6-1 with TRBJ1-5; D call uncertain. The CDR3 extends over 14 amino acids. The V gene's germline CDR1 is MNHNS and CDR2 SASEGT. Trimming pared 5 bases from V and 3 bases from J, leaving 11 bases between. In DNA form, the CDR3 reads TGTGCCAGCAGTCCACAGACCTCCAATCAGCCCCAGCATTTT. Translation gives CASSPQTSNQPQHF.

This chain connects TRBV9 to TRBJ2-3; TRBD2 aligns across 16 bases. Unmatched junction bases numbered 3, after V lost 1 base and J lost 7 bases. Germline CDR1 SGDLS, CDR2 YYNGEE. This CDR3 spans 16 amino acids. The CDR3 sequence: CASSVTGLAGGNTQYF. For the CDR3, the DNA is TGTGCCAGCAGCGTAACGGGACTAGCGGGAGGGAATACGCAGTATTTT.

The V call is TRBV19, the J call TRBJ1-2; D uncertain. The CDR3 spans 14 residues. The ends were cut back, 7 bases at V and 4 bases at J, with 16 bases in the middle. CDR1 LNHDA and CDR2 SQIVND come from the germline V gene (reference sequence). This CDR3 is CASKGNEGVYGYTF. The DNA of the CDR3 is TGTGCCAGTAAGGGCAATGAGGGAGTCTATGGCTACACCTTC. The whole variable domain, remainder taken from reference TRBV19 and TRBJ1-2, is DGGITQSPKYLFRKEGQNVTLSCEQNLNHDAMYWYRQDPGQGLRLIYYSQIVNDFQKGDIAEGYSVSREKKESFPLTVTSAQKNPTAFYLCASKGNEGVYGYTFGSGTRLTVV.

The J gene is TRBJ1-1, the V gene TRBV6-1; 9 positions match TRBD1. The CDR3 runs to 14 residues. Germline values: CDR1 MNHNS, CDR2 SASEGT. V shed 6 bases, J shed 0 bases, and the junction held 2 bases outside the gene matches. Here the CDR3 reads CASSGQGLNTEAFF. Written as DNA, the CDR3 is TGTGCCAGCAGCGGACAGGGGCTGAACACTGAAGCTTTCTTT.

The gene calls are TRBV6-6 and TRBJ2-2; D possibly corresponds to TRBD1 (6 bases). V lost 6 bases, J lost 1 base, and 9 bases lay in between. The CDR3 has 14 amino acids. Germline V gene lookup returns CDR1 MNHNY and CDR2 SVGAGI (reference sequence). CDR3 nucleotides: TGTGCCAGCAGATTGGGACAGAACACCGGGGAGCTGTTTTTT. This gives the protein CASRLGQNTGELFF.

The chain is built from TRBV28 and TRBJ2-1; 7 bases fit TRBD2. The CDR3 length is 12 residues. The germline gives CDR1 MDHEN, CDR2 SYDVKM. With 8 bases clipped from V and 4 bases from J, the junction kept 2 bases outside the gene matches. CDR3 nucleotides: TGTGCCAGCGGGGAGGGGTACAATGAGCAGTTCTTC. This codes for CASGEGYNEQFF.

This sequence joins TRBV6-1 and TRBJ1-5; no firm D call. This CDR3 is built from 16 residues. The germline V gene has CDR1 MNHNS and CDR2 SASEGT. The V end lost 3 bases, the J end lost 11 bases, and 23 bases lay between the germline ends. The CDR3 DNA sequence: TGTGCCAGCAGTGATTTCAATGTGGGAACGGAGGTGTCCCAGCATTTT. This translates into CASSDFNVGTEVSQHF.